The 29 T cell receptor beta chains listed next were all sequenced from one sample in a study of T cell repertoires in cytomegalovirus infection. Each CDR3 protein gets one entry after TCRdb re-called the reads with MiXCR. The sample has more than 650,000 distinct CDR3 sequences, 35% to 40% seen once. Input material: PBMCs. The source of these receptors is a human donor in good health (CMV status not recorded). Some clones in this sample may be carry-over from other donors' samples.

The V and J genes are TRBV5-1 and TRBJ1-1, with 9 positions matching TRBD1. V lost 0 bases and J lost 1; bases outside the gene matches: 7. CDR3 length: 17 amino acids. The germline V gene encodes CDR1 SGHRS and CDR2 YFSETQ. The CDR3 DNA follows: TGCGCCAGCAGCTTGGTTTGGACAGGGGCTCAGAACACTGAAGCTTTCTTT. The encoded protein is CASSLVWTGAQNTEAFF.

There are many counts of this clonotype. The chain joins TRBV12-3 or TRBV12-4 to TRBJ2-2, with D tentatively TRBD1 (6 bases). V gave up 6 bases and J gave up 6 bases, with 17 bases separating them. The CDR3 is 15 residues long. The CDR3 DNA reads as TGTGCCAGCAGACCAGGGACAAATTACCCCGGGGAGCTGTTTTTT. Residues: CASRPGTNYPGELFF.

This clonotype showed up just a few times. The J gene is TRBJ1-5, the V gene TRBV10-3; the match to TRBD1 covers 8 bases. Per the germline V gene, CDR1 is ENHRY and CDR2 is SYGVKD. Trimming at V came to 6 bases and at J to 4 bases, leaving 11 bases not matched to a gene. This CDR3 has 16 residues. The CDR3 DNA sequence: TGTGCCATCAGAGACTCCGACAGGGGATTAAATCAGCCCCAGCATTTT. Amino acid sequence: CAIRDSDRGLNQPQHF.

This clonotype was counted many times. CDR3 DNA sequence: TGTGCCAGCAGCTTAGAATTTCACACTGAAGCTTTCTTT. Protein sequence: CASSLEFHTEAFF. The rearrangement uses TRBV7-2 and TRBJ1-1; D remains ambiguous. Trimming shortened V by 1 base and J by 3 bases, and 6 bases separated the two germline ends. Germline V CDR1 and CDR2: SGHTA, FQGNSA. The CDR3 length is 13 residues.

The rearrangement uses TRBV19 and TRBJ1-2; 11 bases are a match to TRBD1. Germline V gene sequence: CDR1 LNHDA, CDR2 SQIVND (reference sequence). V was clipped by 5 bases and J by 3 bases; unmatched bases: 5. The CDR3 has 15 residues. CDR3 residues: CASSSPGQGDYGYTF. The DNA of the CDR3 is TGTGCCAGTAGTTCACCGGGACAGGGGGACTATGGCTACACCTTC.

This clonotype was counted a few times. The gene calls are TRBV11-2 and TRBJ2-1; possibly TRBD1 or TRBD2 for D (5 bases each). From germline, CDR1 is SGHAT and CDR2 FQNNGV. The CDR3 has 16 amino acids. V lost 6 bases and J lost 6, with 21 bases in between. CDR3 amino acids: CASRTIRDRLGNEQFF. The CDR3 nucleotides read TGTGCCAGCAGGACAATCCGGGACCGCCTGGGCAATGAGCAGTTCTTC.

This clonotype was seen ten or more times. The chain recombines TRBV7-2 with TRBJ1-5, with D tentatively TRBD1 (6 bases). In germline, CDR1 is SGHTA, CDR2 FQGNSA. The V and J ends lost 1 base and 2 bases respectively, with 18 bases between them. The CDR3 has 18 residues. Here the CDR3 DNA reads TGTGCCAGCAGCTTAGTTTCCTGGGGGGCTGGTGGCAATCAGCCCCAGCATTTT. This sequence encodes CASSLVSWGAGGNQPQHF.

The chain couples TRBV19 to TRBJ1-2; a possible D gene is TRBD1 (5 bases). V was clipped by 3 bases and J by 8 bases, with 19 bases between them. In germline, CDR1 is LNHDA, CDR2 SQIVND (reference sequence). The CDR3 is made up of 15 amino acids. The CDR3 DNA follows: TGTGCCAGTAGTATTGGGGCTCGGACAAGTGGGGGCTACACCTTC. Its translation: CASSIGARTSGGYTF. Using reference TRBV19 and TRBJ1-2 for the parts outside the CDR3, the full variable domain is DGGITQSPKYLFRKEGQNVTLSCEQNLNHDAMYWYRQDPGQGLRLIYYSQIVNDFQKGDIAEGYSVSREKKESFPLTVTSAQKNPTAFYLCASSIGARTSGGYTFGSGTRLTVV.

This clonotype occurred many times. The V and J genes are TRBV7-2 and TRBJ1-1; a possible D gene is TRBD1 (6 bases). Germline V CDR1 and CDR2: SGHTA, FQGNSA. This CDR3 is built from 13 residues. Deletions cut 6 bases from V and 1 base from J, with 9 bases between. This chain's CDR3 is CASRGQPNTEAFF. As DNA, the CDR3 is TGTGCCAGCAGAGGACAGCCGAACACTGAAGCTTTCTTT.

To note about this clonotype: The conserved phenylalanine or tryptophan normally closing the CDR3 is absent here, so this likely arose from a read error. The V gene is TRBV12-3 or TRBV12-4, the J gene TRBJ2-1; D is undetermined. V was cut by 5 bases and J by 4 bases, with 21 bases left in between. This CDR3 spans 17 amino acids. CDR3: CASSPRRGMKLYNEQFL. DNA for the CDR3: TGTGCCAGCAGTCCGCGGAGAGGAATGAAGCTGTACAATGAGCAGTTCTTA.

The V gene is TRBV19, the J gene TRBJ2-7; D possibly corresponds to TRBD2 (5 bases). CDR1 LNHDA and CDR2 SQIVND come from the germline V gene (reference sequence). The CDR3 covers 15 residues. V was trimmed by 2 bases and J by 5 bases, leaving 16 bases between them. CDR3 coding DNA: TGTGCCAGTAGTATAACCCCCAGCGGAAGCCACGAGCAGTACTTC. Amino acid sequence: CASSITPSGSHEQYF. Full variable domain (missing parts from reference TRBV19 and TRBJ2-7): DGGITQSPKYLFRKEGQNVTLSCEQNLNHDAMYWYRQDPGQGLRLIYYSQIVNDFQKGDIAEGYSVSREKKESFPLTVTSAQKNPTAFYLCASSITPSGSHEQYFGPGTRLTVT.

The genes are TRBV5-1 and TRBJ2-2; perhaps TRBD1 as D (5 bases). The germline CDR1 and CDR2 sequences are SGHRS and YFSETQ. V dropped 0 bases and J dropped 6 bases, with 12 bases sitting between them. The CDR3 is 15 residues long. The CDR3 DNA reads TGCGCCAGCAGCTTGGAGGCAGGGCAGTCCGGGGAGCTGTTTTTT. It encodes CASSLEAGQSGELFF.

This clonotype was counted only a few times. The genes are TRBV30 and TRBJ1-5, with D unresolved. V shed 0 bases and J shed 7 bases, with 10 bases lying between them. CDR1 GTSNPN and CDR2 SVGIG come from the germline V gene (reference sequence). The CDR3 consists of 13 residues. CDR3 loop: CAWSVGRQQPQHF. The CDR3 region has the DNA TGTGCCTGGAGTGTTGGCAGACAACAGCCCCAGCATTTT.

This CDR3 reads CASSPLQGTGDTQYF. The CDR3, as DNA: TGTGCCAGCAGCCCGCTACAGGGAACGGGGGATACGCAGTATTTT. V usage is TRBV14 and J usage is TRBJ2-3; possible D gene TRBD1, 6 bases. The length of the CDR3 is 15 residues. Per germline, CDR1 SGHDN and CDR2 FVKESK. The V end was cut by 4 bases, the J end by 6 bases, with 17 bases between.

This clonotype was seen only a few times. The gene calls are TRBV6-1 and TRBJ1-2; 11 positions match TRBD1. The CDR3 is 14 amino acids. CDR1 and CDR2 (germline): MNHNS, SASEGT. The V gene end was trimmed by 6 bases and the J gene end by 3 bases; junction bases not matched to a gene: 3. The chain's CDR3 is CASRRDRGDYGYTF. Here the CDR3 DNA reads TGTGCCAGCAGGAGGGACAGGGGGGACTATGGCTACACCTTC.

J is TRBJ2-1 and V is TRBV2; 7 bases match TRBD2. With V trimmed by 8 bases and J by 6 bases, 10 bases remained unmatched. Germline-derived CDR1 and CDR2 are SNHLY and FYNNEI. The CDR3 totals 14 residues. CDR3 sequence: CASGREGAGNEQFF. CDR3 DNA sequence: TGTGCCAGCGGTAGGGAGGGCGCGGGCAATGAGCAGTTCTTC.

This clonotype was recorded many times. CDR3 nucleotides: TGTGCCAGCAGCCTGACGGATACCTACGAGCAGTACTTC. It encodes CASSLTDTYEQYF. The V and J genes are TRBV7-8 and TRBJ2-7; no clear D gene. The V gene's germline CDR1 is SGHVS and CDR2 FQNEAQ. V gave up 5 bases and J gave up 2 bases, with 10 bases separating them. The CDR3 contains 13 residues.

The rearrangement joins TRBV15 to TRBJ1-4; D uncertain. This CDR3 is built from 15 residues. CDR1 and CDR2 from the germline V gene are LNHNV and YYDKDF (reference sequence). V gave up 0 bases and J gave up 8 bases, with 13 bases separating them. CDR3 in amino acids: CATSREGNTREKLFF. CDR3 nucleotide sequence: TGTGCCACCAGCAGAGAGGGAAATACCAGGGAAAAACTGTTTTTT.

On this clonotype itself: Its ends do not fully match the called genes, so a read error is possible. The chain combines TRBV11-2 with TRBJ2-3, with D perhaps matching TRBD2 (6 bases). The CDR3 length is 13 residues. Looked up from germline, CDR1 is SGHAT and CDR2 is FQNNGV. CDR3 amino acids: CASSLDGRAGGIF. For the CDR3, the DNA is TGTGCCAGCAGCTTAGATGGGCGGGCGGGCGGGATTTTT.

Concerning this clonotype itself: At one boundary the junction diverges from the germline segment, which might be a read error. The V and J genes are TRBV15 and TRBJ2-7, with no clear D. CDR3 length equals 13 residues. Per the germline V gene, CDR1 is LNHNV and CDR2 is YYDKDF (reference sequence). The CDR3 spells CSTSRDRVYEQYF. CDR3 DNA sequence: TGTTCCACCAGCAGAGATCGAGTCTACGAGCAGTACTTC.

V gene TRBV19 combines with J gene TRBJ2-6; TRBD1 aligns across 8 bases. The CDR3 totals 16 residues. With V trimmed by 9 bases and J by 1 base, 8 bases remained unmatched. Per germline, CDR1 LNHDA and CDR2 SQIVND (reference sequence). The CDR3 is CASSRDRLSGANVLTF. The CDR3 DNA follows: TGTGCCAGCAGCCGGGACAGGCTATCTGGGGCCAACGTCCTGACTTTC.

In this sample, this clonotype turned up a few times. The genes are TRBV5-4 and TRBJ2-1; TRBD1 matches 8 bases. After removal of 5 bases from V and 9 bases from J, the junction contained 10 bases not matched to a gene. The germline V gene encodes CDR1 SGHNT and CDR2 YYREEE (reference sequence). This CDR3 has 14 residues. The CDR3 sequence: CASSIPGTGVEQFF. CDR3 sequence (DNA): TGTGCCAGCAGTATTCCTGGGACAGGCGTTGAGCAGTTCTTC. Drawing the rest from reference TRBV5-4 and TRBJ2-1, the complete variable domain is ETGVTQSPTHLIKTRGQQVTLRCSSQSGHNTVSWYQQALGQGPQFIFQYYREEENGRGNFPPRFSGLQFPNYSSELNVNALELDDSALYLCASSIPGTGVEQFFGPGTRLTVL.

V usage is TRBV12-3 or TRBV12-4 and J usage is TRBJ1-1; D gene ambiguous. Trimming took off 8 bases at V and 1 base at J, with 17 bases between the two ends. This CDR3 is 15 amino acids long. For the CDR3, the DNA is TGTGCCAGCCAGATTCGCGGGCCGCCGAACACTGAAGCTTTCTTT. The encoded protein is CASQIRGPPNTEAFF.

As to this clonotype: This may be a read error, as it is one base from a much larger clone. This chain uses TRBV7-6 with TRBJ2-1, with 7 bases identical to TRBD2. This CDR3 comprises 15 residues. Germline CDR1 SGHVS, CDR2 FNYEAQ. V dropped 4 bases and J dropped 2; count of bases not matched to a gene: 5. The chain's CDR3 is CASSSGGTAYNEQFF. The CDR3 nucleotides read TGTGCCAGCAGCTCCGGGGGGACCGCCTACAATGAGCAGTTCTTC.

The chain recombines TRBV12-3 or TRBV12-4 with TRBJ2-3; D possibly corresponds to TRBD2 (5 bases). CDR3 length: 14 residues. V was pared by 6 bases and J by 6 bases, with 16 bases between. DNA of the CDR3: TGTGCCAGCAGCCTCGGAGCGGTGAGGGATACGCAGTATTTT. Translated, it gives CASSLGAVRDTQYF.

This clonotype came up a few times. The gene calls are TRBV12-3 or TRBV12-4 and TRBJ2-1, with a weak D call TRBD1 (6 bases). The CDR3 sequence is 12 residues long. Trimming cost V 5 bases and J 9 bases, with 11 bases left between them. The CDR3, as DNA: TGTGCCAGCAGTCTCACAGGGACTGAGCAGTTCTTC. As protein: CASSLTGTEQFF.

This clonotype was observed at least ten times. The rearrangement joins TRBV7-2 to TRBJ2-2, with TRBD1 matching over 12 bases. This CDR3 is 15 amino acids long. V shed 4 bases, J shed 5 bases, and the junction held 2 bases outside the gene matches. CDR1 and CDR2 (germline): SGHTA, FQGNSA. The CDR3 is CASSWGQGATGELFF. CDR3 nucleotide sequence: TGTGCCAGCAGCTGGGGACAGGGGGCAACCGGGGAGCTGTTTTTT.

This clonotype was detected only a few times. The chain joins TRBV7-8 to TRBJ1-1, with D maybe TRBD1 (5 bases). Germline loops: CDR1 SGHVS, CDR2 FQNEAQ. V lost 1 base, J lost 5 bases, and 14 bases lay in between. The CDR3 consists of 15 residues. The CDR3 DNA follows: TGTGCCAGCAGCTTAGAGGGCAGGGTGGGAACTGAAGCTTTCTTT. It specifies CASSLEGRVGTEAFF.

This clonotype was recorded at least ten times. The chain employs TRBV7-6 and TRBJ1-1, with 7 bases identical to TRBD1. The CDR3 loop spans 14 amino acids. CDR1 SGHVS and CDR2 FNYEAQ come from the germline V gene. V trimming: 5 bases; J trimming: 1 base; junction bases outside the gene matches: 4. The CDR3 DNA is TGTGCCAGCAGCGGCGGGACAGCGAACACTGAAGCTTTCTTT. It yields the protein CASSGGTANTEAFF.